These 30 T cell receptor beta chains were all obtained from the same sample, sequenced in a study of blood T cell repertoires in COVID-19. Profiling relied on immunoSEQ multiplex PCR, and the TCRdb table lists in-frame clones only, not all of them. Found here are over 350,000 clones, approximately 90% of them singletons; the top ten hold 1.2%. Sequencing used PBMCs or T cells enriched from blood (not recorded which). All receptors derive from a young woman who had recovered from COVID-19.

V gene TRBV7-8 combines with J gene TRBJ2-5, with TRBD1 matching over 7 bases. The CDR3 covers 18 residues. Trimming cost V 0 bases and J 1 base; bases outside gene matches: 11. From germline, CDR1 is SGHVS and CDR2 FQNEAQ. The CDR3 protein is CASSLASGTALPQETQYF. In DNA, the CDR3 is TGTGCCAGCAGCTTAGCTTCCGGGACAGCTTTACCCCAAGAGACCCAGTACTTC.

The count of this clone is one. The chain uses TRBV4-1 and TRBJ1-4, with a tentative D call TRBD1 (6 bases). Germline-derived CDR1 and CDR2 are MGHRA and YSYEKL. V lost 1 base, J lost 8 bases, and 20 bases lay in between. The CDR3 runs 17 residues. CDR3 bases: TGCGCCAGCAGCCAAGCCTTGAGAAGACAGGAGGACGAAAAACTGTTTTTT. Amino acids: CASSQALRRQEDEKLFF.

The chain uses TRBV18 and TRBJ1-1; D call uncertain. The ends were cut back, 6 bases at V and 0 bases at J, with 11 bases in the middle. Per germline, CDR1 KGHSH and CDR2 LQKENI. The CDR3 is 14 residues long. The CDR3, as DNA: TGTGCCAGCTCCCCCGAGGCGGTGAACACTGAAGCTTTCTTT. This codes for CASSPEAVNTEAFF.

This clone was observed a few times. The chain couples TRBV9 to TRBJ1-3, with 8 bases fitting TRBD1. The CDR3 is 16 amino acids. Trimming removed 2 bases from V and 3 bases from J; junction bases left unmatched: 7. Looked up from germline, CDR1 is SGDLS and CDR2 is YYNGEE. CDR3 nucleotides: TGTGCCAGCAGCGTCGGACAGGGAAGAGGTGGAAACACCATATATTTT. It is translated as CASSVGQGRGGNTIYF.

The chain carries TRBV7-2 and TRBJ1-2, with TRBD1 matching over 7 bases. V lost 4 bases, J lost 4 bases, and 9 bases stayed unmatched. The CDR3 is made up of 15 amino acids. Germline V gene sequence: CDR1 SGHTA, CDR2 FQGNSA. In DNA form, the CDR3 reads TGTGCCAGCAGCTCAGACGCCCCAGGGGGCTATGGCTACACCTTC. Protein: CASSSDAPGGYGYTF.

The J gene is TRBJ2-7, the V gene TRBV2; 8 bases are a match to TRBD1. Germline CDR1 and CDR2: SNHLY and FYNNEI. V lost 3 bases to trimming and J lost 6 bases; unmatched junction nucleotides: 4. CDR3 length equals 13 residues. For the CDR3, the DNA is TGTGCCAGCAGTGACAGGGGGCAGGCCGAGCAGTACTTC. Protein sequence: CASSDRGQAEQYF.

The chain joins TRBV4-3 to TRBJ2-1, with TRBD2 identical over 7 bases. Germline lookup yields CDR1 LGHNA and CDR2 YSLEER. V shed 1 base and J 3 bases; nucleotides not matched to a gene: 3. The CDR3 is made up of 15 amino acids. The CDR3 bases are TGCGCCAGCAGCCAAGCACAGCGGGGCTACAATGAGCAGTTCTTC. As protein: CASSQAQRGYNEQFF.

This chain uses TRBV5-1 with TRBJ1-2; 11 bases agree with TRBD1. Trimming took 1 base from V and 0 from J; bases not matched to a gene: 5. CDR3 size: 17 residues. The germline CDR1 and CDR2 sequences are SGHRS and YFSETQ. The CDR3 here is CASSLRTGGEANYGYTF. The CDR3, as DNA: TGCGCCAGCAGCTTGAGGACAGGGGGCGAAGCTAACTATGGCTACACCTTC. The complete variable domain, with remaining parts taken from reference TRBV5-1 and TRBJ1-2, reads KAGVTQTPRYLIKTRGQQVTLSCSPISGHRSVSWYQQTPGQGLQFLFEYFSETQRNKGNFPGRFSGRQFSNSRSEMNVSTLELGDSALYLCASSLRTGGEANYGYTFGSGTRLTVV.

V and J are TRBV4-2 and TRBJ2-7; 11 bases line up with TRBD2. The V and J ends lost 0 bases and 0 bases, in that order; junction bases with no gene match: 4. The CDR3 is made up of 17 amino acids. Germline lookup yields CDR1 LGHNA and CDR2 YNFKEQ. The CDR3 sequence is CASSQDLGLAGSYEQYF. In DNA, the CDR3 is TGTGCCAGCAGCCAAGATTTAGGACTAGCGGGCTCCTACGAGCAGTACTTC.

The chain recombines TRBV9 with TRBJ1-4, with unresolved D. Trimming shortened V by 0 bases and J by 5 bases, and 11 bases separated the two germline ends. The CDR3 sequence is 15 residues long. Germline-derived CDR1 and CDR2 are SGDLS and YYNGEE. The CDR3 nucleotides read TGTGCCAGCAGCGTAGGCAGCGGATCGAATGAAAAACTGTTTTTT. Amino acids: CASSVGSGSNEKLFF.

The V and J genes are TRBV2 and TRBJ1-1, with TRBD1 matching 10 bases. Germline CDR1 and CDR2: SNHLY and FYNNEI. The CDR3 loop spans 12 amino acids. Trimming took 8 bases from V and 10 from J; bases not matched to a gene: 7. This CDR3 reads CASSDRGGRAFF. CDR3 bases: TGTGCCAGCTCGGACAGGGGGGGGCGAGCTTTCTTT. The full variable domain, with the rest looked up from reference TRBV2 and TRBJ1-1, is EPEVTQTPSHQVTQMGQEVILRCVPISNHLYFYWYRQILGQKVEFLVSFYNNEISEKSEIFDDQFSVERPDGSNFTLKIRSTKLEDSAMYFCASSDRGGRAFFGQGTRLTVV.

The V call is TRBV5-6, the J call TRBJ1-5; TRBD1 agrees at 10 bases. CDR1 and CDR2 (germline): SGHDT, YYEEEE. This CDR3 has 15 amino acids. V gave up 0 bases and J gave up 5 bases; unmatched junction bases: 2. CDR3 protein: CASSLGTGGDQPQHF. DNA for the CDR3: TGTGCCAGCAGCTTGGGGACAGGGGGTGATCAGCCCCAGCATTTT. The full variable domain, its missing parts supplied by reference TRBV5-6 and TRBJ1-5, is DAGVTQSPTHLIKTRGQQVTLRCSPKSGHDTVSWYQQALGQGPQFIFQYYEEEERQRGNFPDRFSGHQFPNYSSELNVNALLLGDSALYLCASSLGTGGDQPQHFGDGTRLSIL.

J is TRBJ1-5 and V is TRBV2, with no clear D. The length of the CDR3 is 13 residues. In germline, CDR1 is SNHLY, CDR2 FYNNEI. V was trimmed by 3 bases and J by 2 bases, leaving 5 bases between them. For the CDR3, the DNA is TGTGCCAGCAGTGATCGTGGCAATCAGCCCCAGCATTTT. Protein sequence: CASSDRGNQPQHF.

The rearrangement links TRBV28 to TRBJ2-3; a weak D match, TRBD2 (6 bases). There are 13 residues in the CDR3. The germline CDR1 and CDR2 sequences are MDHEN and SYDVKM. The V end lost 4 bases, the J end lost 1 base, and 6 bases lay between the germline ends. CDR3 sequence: CASSWGGTDTQYF. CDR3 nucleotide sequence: TGTGCCAGCAGTTGGGGGGGCACAGATACGCAGTATTTT.

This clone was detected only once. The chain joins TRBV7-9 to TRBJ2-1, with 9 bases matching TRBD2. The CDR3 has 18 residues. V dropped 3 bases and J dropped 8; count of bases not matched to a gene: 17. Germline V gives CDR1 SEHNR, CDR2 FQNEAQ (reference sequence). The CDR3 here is CASSFPLVSSGEADEQFF. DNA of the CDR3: TGTGCCAGCAGCTTTCCCCTGGTATCTAGCGGGGAGGCCGATGAGCAGTTCTTC.

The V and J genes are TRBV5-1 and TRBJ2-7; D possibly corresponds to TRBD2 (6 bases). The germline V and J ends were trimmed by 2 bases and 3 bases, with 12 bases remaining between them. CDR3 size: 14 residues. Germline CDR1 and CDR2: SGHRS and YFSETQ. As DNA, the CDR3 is TGCGCCAGCAGCTTATCCGACGGGAGCTACGAGCAGTACTTC. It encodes CASSLSDGSYEQYF.

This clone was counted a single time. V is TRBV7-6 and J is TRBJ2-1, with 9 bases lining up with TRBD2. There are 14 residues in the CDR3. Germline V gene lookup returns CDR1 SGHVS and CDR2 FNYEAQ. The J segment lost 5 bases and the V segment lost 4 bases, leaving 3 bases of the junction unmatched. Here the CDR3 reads CASSSRLADNEQFF. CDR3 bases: TGTGCCAGCAGCTCCCGACTAGCGGACAATGAGCAGTTCTTC.

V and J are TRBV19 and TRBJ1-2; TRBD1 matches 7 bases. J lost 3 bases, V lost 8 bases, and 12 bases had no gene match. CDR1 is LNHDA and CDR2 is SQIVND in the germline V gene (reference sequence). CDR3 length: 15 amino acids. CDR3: CASRRLGQADYGYTF. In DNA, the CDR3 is TGTGCCAGTCGCCGGCTTGGACAGGCCGACTATGGCTACACCTTC. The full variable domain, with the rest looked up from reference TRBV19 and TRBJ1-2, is DGGITQSPKYLFRKEGQNVTLSCEQNLNHDAMYWYRQDPGQGLRLIYYSQIVNDFQKGDIAEGYSVSREKKESFPLTVTSAQKNPTAFYLCASRRLGQADYGYTFGSGTRLTVV.

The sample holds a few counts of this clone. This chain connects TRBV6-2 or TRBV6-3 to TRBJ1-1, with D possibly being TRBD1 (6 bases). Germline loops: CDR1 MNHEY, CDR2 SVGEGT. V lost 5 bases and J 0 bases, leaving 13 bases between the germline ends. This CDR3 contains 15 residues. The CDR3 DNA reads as TGTGCCAGCAGTGCCGGACAGACCATGAACACTGAAGCTTTCTTT. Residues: CASSAGQTMNTEAFF.

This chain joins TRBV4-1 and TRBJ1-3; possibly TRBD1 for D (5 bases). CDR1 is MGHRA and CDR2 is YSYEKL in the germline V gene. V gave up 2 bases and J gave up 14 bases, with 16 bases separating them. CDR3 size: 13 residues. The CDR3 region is CASSQISEQALYF. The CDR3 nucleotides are TGCGCCAGCAGCCAAATTTCCGAACAGGCGTTATATTTT.

The CDR3 loop is CASSSGLAGGDEQFF. Here the CDR3 DNA reads TGTGCCAGTAGTTCGGGACTAGCGGGGGGCGATGAGCAGTTCTTC. The chain employs TRBV19 and TRBJ2-1, with 15 bases identical to TRBD2. The CDR3 is made up of 15 amino acids. The V gene end was trimmed by 5 bases and the J gene end by 8 bases; junction bases not matched to a gene: 4. Germline V gives CDR1 LNHDA, CDR2 SQIVND (reference sequence).

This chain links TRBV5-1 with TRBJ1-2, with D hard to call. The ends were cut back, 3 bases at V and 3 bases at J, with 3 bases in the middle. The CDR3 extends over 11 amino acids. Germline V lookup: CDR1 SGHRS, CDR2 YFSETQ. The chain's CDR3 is CASSSYYGYTF. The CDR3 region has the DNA TGCGCCAGCAGCTCTTACTATGGCTACACCTTC.

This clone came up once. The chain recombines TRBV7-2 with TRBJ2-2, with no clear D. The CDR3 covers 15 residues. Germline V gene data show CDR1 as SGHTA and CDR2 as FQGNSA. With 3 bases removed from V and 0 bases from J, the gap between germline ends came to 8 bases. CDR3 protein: CASSFTDTNTGELFF. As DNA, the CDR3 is TGTGCCAGCAGCTTTACCGACACGAACACCGGGGAGCTGTTTTTT.

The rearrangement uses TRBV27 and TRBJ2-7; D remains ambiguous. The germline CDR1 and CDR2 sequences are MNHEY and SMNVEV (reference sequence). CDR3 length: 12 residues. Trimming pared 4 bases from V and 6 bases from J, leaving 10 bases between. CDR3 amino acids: CASSYPGSEQYF. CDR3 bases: TGTGCCAGCAGTTATCCGGGTTCCGAGCAGTACTTC.

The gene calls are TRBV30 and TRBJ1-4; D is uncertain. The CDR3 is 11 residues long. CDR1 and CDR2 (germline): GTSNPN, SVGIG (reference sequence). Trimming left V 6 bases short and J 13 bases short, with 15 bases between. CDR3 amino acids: CACLWRALLFF. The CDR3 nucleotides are TGTGCCTGCCTGTGGCGGGCTTTACTGTTTTTT.

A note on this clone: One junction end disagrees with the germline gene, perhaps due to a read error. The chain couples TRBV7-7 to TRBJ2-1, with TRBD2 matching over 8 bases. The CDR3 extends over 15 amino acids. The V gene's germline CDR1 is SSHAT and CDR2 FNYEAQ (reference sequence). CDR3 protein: CASSLGTSSYNEQFF. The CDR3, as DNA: TGTGCTAGCAGCCTAGGGACTAGCTCCTACAATGAGCAGTTCTTC.

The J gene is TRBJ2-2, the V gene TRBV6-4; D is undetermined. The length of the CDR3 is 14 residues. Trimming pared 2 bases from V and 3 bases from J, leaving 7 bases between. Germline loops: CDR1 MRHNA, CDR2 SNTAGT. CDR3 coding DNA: TGTGCCAGCAGTGACGGCAAAGACACCGGGGAGCTGTTTTTT. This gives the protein CASSDGKDTGELFF.

The CDR3 here is CASRGQGAGEAFF. DNA of the CDR3: TGTGCCAGCAGGGGACAGGGGGCAGGGGAAGCTTTCTTT. This chain links TRBV2 with TRBJ1-1; 12 bases are shared with TRBD1. The V segment lost 6 bases and the J segment 8 bases; nucleotides outside the gene matches: 4. Germline lookup yields CDR1 SNHLY and CDR2 FYNNEI. This CDR3 region has 13 residues.

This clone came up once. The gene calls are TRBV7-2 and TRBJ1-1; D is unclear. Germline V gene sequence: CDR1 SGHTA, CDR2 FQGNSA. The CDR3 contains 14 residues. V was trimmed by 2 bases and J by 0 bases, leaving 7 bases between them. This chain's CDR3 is CASSLMGLNTEAFF. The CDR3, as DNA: TGTGCCAGCAGCTTAATGGGCCTGAACACTGAAGCTTTCTTT.

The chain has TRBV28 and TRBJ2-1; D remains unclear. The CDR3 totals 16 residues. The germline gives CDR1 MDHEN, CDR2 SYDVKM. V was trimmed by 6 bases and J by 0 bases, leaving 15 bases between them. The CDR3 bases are TGTGCCAGCAGAACCCTACTCCCAAGCTCCTACAATGAGCAGTTCTTC. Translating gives CASRTLLPSSYNEQFF. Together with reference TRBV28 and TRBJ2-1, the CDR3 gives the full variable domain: DVKVTQSSRYLVKRTGEKVFLECVQDMDHENMFWYRQDPGLGLRLIYFSYDVKMKEKGDIPEGYSVSREKKERFSLILESASTNQTSMYLCASRTLLPSSYNEQFFGPGTRLTVL.